These 15 T cell receptor beta chains originate from one sample sequenced in a study of early T cells in non-severe SARS-CoV-2 infection. TCRdb itself ran the 5' RACE reads through MiXCR, one entry per CDR3 protein. The sample lists fewer than 120,000 distinct CDR3 sequences, around an eighth occurring once. The source material was whole blood, sampled at baseline. These receptors were taken from an adult who was a healthcare worker with PCR-confirmed SARS-CoV-2 infection or an uninfected control (not recorded which).

V and J are TRBV7-2 and TRBJ2-5; TRBD2 might be the D (6 bases). The V end lost 11 bases, the J end lost 0 bases, and 13 bases lay between the germline ends. The CDR3 loop spans 13 amino acids. The germline CDR1 and CDR2 sequences are SGHTA and FQGNSA. CDR3 sequence reads: CAAGEANQETQYF. Written as DNA, the CDR3 is TGTGCCGCCGGGGAGGCGAACCAAGAGACCCAGTACTTC.

The V gene is TRBV6-4, the J gene TRBJ1-2; the D gene is possibly TRBD1 (5 bases). V lost 3 bases to trimming and J lost 4 bases, with 18 bases between them. CDR1 and CDR2 (germline): MRHNA, SNTAGT. The CDR3 extends over 16 amino acids. The CDR3 DNA sequence: TGTGCCAGCAGTGAAAGGGGCATTACGCCTGCCTATGGCTACACCTTC. Translated, it gives CASSERGITPAYGYTF.

The chain uses TRBV12-3 or TRBV12-4 and TRBJ2-1, with 10 bases that match TRBD2. There are 15 residues in the CDR3. The V segment lost 3 bases and the J segment 8 bases; nucleotides outside the gene matches: 7. The DNA of the CDR3 is TGTGCCAGCAGTTTGGATCTAGCGGGAGTGGATGAGCAGTTCTTC. Translation gives CASSLDLAGVDEQFF.

This clonotype has a count of ten or more. The rearrangement links TRBV25-1 to TRBJ2-3, with unresolved D. CDR1 MGHDK and CDR2 SYGVNS come from the germline V gene. The CDR3 length is 12 residues. Trimming shortened V by 3 bases and J by 1 base, and 2 bases separated the two germline ends. This chain's CDR3 is CASSEGTDTQYF. The CDR3 nucleotides are TGTGCCAGCAGTGAGGGCACAGATACGCAGTATTTT.

This clonotype has just a few counts. The chain couples TRBV12-5 to TRBJ2-1; no clear D gene. The V end was cut by 5 bases, the J end by 7 bases, with 9 bases between. In germline, CDR1 is LGHNT, CDR2 FRNRAP. CDR3 length: 12 amino acids. The CDR3 sequence: CASGELWNEQFF. In nucleotides, the CDR3 is TGTGCTAGTGGTGAACTTTGGAATGAGCAGTTCTTC.

This clonotype was seen at least ten times. J is TRBJ2-3 and V is TRBV29-1; 8 bases map to TRBD2. V lost 1 base to trimming and J lost 4 bases; unmatched junction nucleotides: 7. The CDR3 spans 15 residues. The V gene's germline CDR1 is SQVTM and CDR2 ANQGSEA. The CDR3 nucleotides read TGCAGCGTTGAAGGGAAGGGCGGGAGGTCAGATACGCAGTATTTT. Amino acids: CSVEGKGGRSDTQYF.

This clonotype has just a few counts. The genes are TRBV5-6 and TRBJ2-7, with D tentatively TRBD1 (5 bases). There are 13 residues in the CDR3. Trimming removed 4 bases from V and 3 bases from J, with 11 bases in between. From germline, CDR1 is SGHDT and CDR2 YYEEEE. The CDR3, as DNA: TGTGCCAGCAGCATAGGGGCCGGCTACGAGCAGTACTTC. Translation: CASSIGAGYEQYF.

This clonotype was detected a few times. V is TRBV12-3 or TRBV12-4 and J is TRBJ1-5; no clear D. The length of the CDR3 is 15 residues. V lost 8 bases, J lost 0 bases, and 14 bases lay in between. The CDR3 region has the DNA TGTGCCAGCGCGGGCCATTTGGGTAGCAATCAGCCCCAGCATTTT. Its translation is CASAGHLGSNQPQHF.

The chain employs TRBV2 and TRBJ2-7, with 8 bases that match TRBD2. V was pared by 4 bases and J by 3 bases, with 11 bases of the junction left unmatched. The length of the CDR3 is 16 residues. Germline values: CDR1 SNHLY, CDR2 FYNNEI. CDR3 region: CASSVSSGELNYEQYF. CDR3 in DNA: TGTGCCAGCAGTGTCAGTAGCGGGGAGCTAAACTACGAGCAGTACTTC.

This clonotype came up many times. The rearrangement uses TRBV20-1 and TRBJ1-1, with unresolved D. Between the trimmed V and J ends, which lost 6 bases and 6 bases, there was a span of 29 bases. Germline V gene data show CDR1 as DFQATT and CDR2 as SNEGSKA (reference sequence). This CDR3 has 17 amino acids. The CDR3 DNA is TGCAGTGCCCTCCGAGAGACGTTCCGGGTCGTACCAGCTGAAGCTTTCTTT. This encodes CSALRETFRVVPAEAFF.

This chain uses TRBV11-1 with TRBJ2-2; TRBD1 agrees at 11 bases. The CDR3 covers 15 residues. Germline CDR1 and CDR2: SGHAT and FQDESV (reference sequence). The ends lost 5 bases at V and 5 bases at J; junction bases unmatched: 4. CDR3 nucleotide sequence: TGTGCCAGCAGCCTCGGACAGGGGGCGACCGGGGAGCTGTTTTTT. It translates to CASSLGQGATGELFF.

V usage is TRBV6-6 and J usage is TRBJ2-7; D is tentatively TRBD1 or TRBD2 (5 bases each). This CDR3 has 15 residues. Trimming took off 0 bases at V and 7 bases at J, with 16 bases between the two ends. Germline loops: CDR1 MNHNY, CDR2 SVGAGI (reference sequence). DNA of the CDR3: TGTGCCAGCAGTTACTCTGGGGAGTTGAGGGGAGAGCAGTACTTC. Its translation is CASSYSGELRGEQYF.

The gene calls are TRBV5-1 and TRBJ1-3; 7 bases line up with TRBD1. The V segment lost 4 bases and the J segment 2 bases; nucleotides outside the gene matches: 6. The CDR3 is 15 residues long. Germline V lookup: CDR1 SGHRS, CDR2 YFSETQ. In DNA, the CDR3 is TGCGCCAGCAGCCTCGACAGGGCCCCTGGAAACACCATATATTTT. Translating it yields CASSLDRAPGNTIYF.

This clonotype was counted at least ten times. The chain carries TRBV6-2 or TRBV6-3 and TRBJ1-5, with unresolved D. V lost 5 bases and J 5 bases, leaving 7 bases between the germline ends. Germline V gene sequence: CDR1 MNHEY, CDR2 SVGEGT. CDR3 length equals 12 residues. The CDR3 protein is CASSGRDQPQHF. The CDR3 coding sequence is TGTGCCAGCAGTGGCAGAGATCAGCCCCAGCATTTT.

In its sample, this clonotype was seen many times. CDR3: CASSVASSYNSPLHF. CDR3 nucleotide sequence: TGTGCCAGCAGCGTCGCCAGCTCCTATAATTCACCCCTCCACTTT. The chain employs TRBV9 and TRBJ1-6, with D unresolved. Trimming removed 2 bases from V and 0 bases from J, with 6 bases in between. The CDR3 loop spans 15 amino acids. Germline CDR1 and CDR2: SGDLS and YYNGEE. Looking up the rest from reference TRBV9 and TRBJ1-6 gives the full variable domain: DSGVTQTPKHLITATGQRVTLRCSPRSGDLSVYWYQQSLDQGLQFLIQYYNGEERAKGNILERFSAQQFPDLHSELNLSSLELGDSALYFCASSVASSYNSPLHFGNGTRLTVT.